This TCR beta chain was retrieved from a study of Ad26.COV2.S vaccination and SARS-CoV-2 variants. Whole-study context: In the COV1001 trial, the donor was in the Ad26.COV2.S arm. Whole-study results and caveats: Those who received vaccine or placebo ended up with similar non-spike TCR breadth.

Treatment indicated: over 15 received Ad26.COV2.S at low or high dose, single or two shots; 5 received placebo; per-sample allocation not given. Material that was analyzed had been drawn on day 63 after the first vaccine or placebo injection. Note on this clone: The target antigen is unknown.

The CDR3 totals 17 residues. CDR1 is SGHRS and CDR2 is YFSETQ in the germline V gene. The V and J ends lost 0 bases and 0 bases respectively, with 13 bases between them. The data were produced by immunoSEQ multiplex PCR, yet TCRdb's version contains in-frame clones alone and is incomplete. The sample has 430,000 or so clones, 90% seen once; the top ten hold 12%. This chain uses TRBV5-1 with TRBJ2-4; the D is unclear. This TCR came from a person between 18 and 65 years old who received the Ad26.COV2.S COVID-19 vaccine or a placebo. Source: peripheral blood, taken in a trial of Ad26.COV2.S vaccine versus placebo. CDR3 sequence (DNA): TGCGCCAGCAGCTTGGCCGCGTCAGCCTTAGCCAAAAACATTCAGTACTTC. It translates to CASSLAASALAKNIQYF.